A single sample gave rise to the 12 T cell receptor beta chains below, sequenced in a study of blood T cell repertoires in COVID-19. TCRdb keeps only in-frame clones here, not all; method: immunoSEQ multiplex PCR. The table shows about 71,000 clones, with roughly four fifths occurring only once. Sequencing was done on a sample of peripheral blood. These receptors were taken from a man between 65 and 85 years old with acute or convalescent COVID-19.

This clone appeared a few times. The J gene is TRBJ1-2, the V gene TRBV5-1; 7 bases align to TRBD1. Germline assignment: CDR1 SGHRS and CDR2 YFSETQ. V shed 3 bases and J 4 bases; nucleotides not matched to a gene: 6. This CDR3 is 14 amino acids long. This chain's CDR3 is CASSSPGQIYGYTF. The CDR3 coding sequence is TGCGCCAGCAGCTCTCCGGGACAGATCTATGGCTACACCTTC.

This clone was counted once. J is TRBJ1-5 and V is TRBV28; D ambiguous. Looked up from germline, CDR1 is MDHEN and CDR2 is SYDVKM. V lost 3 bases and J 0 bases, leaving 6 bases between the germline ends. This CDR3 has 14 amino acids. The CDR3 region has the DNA TGTGCCAGCAGTTTCCGGGATAGCAATCAGCCCCAGCATTTT. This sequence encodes CASSFRDSNQPQHF.

The CDR3 loop is CASSIVGRTTEAFF. The DNA for the CDR3 is TGTGCCAGTAGTATAGTCGGGAGAACCACTGAAGCTTTCTTT. J is TRBJ1-1 and V is TRBV19, with no clear D. CDR1 and CDR2 (germline): LNHDA, SQIVND (reference sequence). V was trimmed by 1 base and J by 4 bases, leaving 10 bases between them. CDR3 length: 14 residues.

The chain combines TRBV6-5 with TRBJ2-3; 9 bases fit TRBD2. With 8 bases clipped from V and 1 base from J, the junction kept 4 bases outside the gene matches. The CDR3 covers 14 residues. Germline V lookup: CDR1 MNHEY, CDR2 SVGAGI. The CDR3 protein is CASGLAGGTDTQYF. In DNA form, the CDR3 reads TGTGCCAGCGGGTTAGCGGGAGGCACAGATACGCAGTATTTT.

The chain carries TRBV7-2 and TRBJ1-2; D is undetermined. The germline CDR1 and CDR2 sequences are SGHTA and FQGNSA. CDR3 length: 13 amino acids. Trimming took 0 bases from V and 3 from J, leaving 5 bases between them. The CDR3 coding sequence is TGTGCCAGCAGCTTAGCTGCGGACTATGGCTACACCTTC. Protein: CASSLAADYGYTF.

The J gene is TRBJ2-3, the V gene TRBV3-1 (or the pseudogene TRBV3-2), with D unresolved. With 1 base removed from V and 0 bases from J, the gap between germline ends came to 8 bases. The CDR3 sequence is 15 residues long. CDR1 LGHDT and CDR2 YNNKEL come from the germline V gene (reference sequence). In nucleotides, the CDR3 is TGTGCCAGCAGCCAAGTCACTTCTAGCACAGATACGCAGTATTTT. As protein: CASSQVTSSTDTQYF.

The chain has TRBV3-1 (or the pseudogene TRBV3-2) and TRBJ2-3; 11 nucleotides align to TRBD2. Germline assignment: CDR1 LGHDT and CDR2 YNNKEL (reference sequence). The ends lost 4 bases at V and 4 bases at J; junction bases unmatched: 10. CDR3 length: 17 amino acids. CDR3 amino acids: CASSRGPGLADSDTQYF. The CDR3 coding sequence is TGTGCCAGCAGCCGAGGTCCGGGACTAGCGGACTCAGATACGCAGTATTTT.

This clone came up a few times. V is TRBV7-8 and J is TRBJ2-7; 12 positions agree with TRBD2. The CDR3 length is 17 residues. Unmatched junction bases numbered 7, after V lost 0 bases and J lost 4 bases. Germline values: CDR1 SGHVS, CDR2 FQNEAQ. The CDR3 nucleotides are TGTGCCAGCAGCTTAGCGAGGGCTAGCGGGAGGGATTACGAGCAGTACTTC. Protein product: CASSLARASGRDYEQYF.

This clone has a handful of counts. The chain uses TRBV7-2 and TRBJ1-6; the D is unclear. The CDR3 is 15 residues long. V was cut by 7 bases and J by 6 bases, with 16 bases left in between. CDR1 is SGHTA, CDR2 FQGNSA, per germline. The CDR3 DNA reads TGTGCCAGCACCCACCCCATCGGGTCTAATTCACCCCTCCACTTT. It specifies CASTHPIGSNSPLHF.

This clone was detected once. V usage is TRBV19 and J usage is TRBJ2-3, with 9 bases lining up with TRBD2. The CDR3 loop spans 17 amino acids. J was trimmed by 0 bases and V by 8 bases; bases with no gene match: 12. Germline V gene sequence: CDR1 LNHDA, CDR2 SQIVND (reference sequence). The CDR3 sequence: CASGGSGRNPSTDTQYF. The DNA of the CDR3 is TGTGCCAGTGGAGGTAGCGGGAGAAACCCTAGCACAGATACGCAGTATTTT.

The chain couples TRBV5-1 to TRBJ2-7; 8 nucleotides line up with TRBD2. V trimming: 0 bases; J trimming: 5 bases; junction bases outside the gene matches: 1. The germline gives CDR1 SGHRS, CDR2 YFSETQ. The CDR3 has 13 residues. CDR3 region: CASSLAGRDEQYF. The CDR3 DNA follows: TGCGCCAGCAGCTTGGCCGGGAGGGACGAGCAGTACTTC.

CDR3 sequence reads: CASHRDSGNTIYF. CDR3 in DNA: TGTGCCAGCCACCGAGACTCTGGAAACACCATATATTTT. The chain employs TRBV6-5 and TRBJ1-3; D gene ambiguous. The CDR3 extends over 13 amino acids. Per germline, CDR1 MNHEY and CDR2 SVGAGI. V shed 8 bases and J shed 0 bases, with 8 bases lying between them.